This T cell receptor beta chain was retrieved from a study of cytomegalovirus exposure and HLA in healthy donors. The PCR had 60 Vbeta and 13 Jbeta primers. TCRdb's table, derived via immunoSEQ multiplex PCR, lists solely in-frame clones and lacks some. Here the sample spans 150,000 to 200,000 clones, approximately 86% being singletons. On this clone itself: The antigen remains undetermined.

General study findings and limits: A few chains tied to CMV proved CMV antigen-specific in vitro. High sensitivity and specificity were reportedly achieved when the classifier diagnosed cytomegalovirus status. Later on, analysis showed that most CMV-associated TCR beta chains appeared to be HLA-restricted.

The sample comprised PBMCs. The clonotype was recovered from a woman aged 18-29 years in good health and CMV-seronegative.

This chain's CDR3 is CASSGQGSILPFYEQYF. CDR3 in DNA: TGTGCCAGCAGTGGACAGGGGTCCATACTCCCCTTCTACGAGCAGTACTTC. The V call is TRBV28, the J call TRBJ2-7; TRBD1 agrees at 9 bases. This CDR3 is built from 17 residues. The J segment lost 3 bases and the V segment lost 5 bases, leaving 14 bases of the junction unmatched. Germline CDR1 and CDR2: MDHEN and SYDVKM.